This is a list of T cell receptor beta chains from one sample in a study of blood T cell repertoires in COVID-19. Clones were read by immunoSEQ multiplex PCR, and TCRdb kept only the in-frame ones, dropping some. The table lists about 190,000 clones, over 75% of them singletons. The sequenced sample consisted of peripheral blood. The origin of the receptors is a woman aged 50 to 60 with acute or convalescent COVID-19. CDR3s include the opening cysteine and the closing phenylalanine or tryptophan. The size field is filled for only some rows; it gives once, few, many or a size class.

CDR3: CAWRAGLSTNEKLFF; V: TRBV30; size: -; J: TRBJ1-4
CDR3: CASSQVSTRANEKLFF; V: TRBV14; size: -; J: TRBJ1-4
CDR3: CASRTGDSYEQYF; V: TRBV27; size: -; J: TRBJ2-7
CDR3: CASSESTTSGNTDTQYF; V: TRBV10-2; size: few; J: TRBJ2-3
CDR3: CASSLSRGQGTYGYTF; V: TRBV7-9; size: once; J: TRBJ1-2
CDR3: CSVWNLGADTGELFF; V: TRBV29-1; size: -; J: TRBJ2-2
CDR3: CASSRDIGPSTRSSYEQYF; V: TRBV7-2; size: -; J: TRBJ2-7
CDR3: CASRRTSGRGYEQYF; V: TRBV28; size: -; J: TRBJ2-7
CDR3: CASSPPGGVGEQYF; V: TRBV28; size: -; J: TRBJ2-7
CDR3: CASSQEWSRTYEQYF; V: TRBV14; size: -; J: TRBJ2-7
CDR3: CASSYSGQGYGYTF; V: TRBV6-2/TRBV6-3; size: -; J: TRBJ1-2
CDR3: CASSEGQGPYEQYF; V: TRBV10-1; size: -; J: TRBJ2-7
CDR3: CASSYSGDRCYEQYF; V: TRBV6-8; size: -; J: TRBJ2-7
CDR3: CASSLRVDSPLHF; V: TRBV7-2; size: few; J: TRBJ1-6
CDR3: CASSLADRTYGYTF; V: TRBV5-1; size: once; J: TRBJ1-2
CDR3: CASSRGDTDTQYF; V: TRBV6-5; size: -; J: TRBJ2-3
CDR3: CASSNRHYEQYF; V: TRBV18; size: -; J: TRBJ2-7
CDR3: CASSFRYDTSNYGYTF; V: TRBV5-1; size: many; J: TRBJ1-2
CDR3: CASSRGQGAFSPLHF; V: TRBV28; size: -; J: TRBJ1-6
CDR3: CASSMAGGGWDTGELFF; V: TRBV19; size: -; J: TRBJ2-2
CDR3: CASSYGGQRGLPLHF; V: TRBV6-2/TRBV6-3; size: -; J: TRBJ1-6
CDR3: CASSYSQGSNNEQFF; V: TRBV6-5; size: -; J: TRBJ2-1
CDR3: CASSQDLSGGTGTQYF; V: TRBV4-2; size: -; J: TRBJ2-5
CDR3: CASSLTGGGWGNQPQHF; V: TRBV7-2; size: -; J: TRBJ1-5
CDR3: CASRQGRAHGYTF; V: TRBV6-5; size: once; J: TRBJ1-2
CDR3: CSVTTQGAGNQPQHF; V: TRBV29-1; size: few; J: TRBJ1-5
CDR3: CASSYADSYLYEQYF; V: TRBV6-5; size: -; J: TRBJ2-7
CDR3: CASSSPSPVIGTQYF; V: TRBV27; size: once; J: TRBJ2-3
CDR3: CASSPRTVGHGYTF; V: TRBV5-8; size: -; J: TRBJ1-2
CDR3: CASSPRSGPYTGELFF; V: TRBV7-9; size: -; J: TRBJ2-2
CDR3: CSAPGIYEQFF; V: TRBV20-1; size: -; J: TRBJ2-1
CDR3: CASRLTGPLNEQYF; V: TRBV6-5; size: -; J: TRBJ2-7
CDR3: CASSRGGQGTGNTIYF; V: TRBV4-1; size: -; J: TRBJ1-3
CDR3: CASSIGSSYEQYF; V: TRBV19; size: few; J: TRBJ2-7
CDR3: CASSLELRPGRRGGELFF; V: TRBV7-9; size: -; J: TRBJ2-2